This entry lists 14 T cell receptor beta chains sequenced from one sample in a study of T cells in Graves' hyperthyroidism and ophthalmopathy (dated by TCRdb to 2018 to 2020). The library was built by means of multiplex PCR. Sequencing used an Illumina HiSeq 2000. The TCR beta CDR3 regions were amplified from RNA transcripts. A first-round RT-PCR of the TCR CDR3 used the HTBI primer set with the Qiagen OneStep RT-PCR kit. TCRdb reprocessing: public reads trimmed at Q25 with fastp, clones called with MiXCR, in-frame beta chains kept. Identical CDR3 protein sequences are pooled into one entry, listed with their most common genes and DNA. This sample holds around 280,000 distinct CDR3 sequences; about an eighth were observed only once. Of the sample, 7.8% falls within the top ten clones. Sample: blood. The receptors were sampled from a woman younger than 45 with Graves' hyperthyroidism that later progressed to Graves' ophthalmopathy.

This clonotype was recorded many times. CDR3 DNA sequence: TGTGCCAGCAGCTTAGGGGACCTTACCTACGAGCAGTACTTC. Protein sequence: CASSLGDLTYEQYF. This chain links TRBV7-2 with TRBJ2-7; D assignment may be TRBD1 or TRBD2 (5 bases each). V lost 1 base, J lost 2 bases, and 9 bases lay in between. Germline lookup yields CDR1 SGHTA and CDR2 FQGNSA. CDR3 length: 14 residues.

Ten or more counts support this clonotype. The chain links TRBV27 to TRBJ2-1; TRBD2 matches 16 bases. Looked up from germline, CDR1 is MNHEY and CDR2 is SMNVEV (reference sequence). V lost 2 bases, J lost 9 bases, and 1 base stayed unmatched. The CDR3 spans 15 residues. CDR3 in amino acids: CASSLGTSGRAEQFF. In nucleotides, the CDR3 is TGTGCCAGCAGTTTAGGGACTAGCGGGAGGGCTGAGCAGTTCTTC.

This clonotype has ten or more counts. The J gene is TRBJ2-3, the V gene TRBV15; maybe TRBD1 (5 bases). This CDR3 has 18 amino acids. The germline V and J ends were trimmed by 1 base and 2 bases, with 19 bases remaining between them. Per the germline V gene, CDR1 is LNHNV and CDR2 is YYDKDF (reference sequence). CDR3 DNA sequence: TGTGCCACCAGCAGAGGGTACGTGTATCAGGGCTCCACAGATACGCAGTATTTT. Amino acid sequence: CATSRGYVYQGSTDTQYF. The full variable domain, with the rest looked up from reference TRBV15 and TRBJ2-3, is DAMVIQNPRYQVTQFGKPVTLSCSQTLNHNVMYWYQQKSSQAPKLLFHYYDKDFNNEADTPDNFQSRRPNTSFCFLDIRSPGLGDTAMYLCATSRGYVYQGSTDTQYFGPGTRLTVL.

The chain couples TRBV14 to TRBJ2-7; 9 nucleotides match TRBD1. Trimming at V came to 2 bases and at J to 4 bases, leaving 12 bases not matched to a gene. Germline V gene data show CDR1 as SGHDN and CDR2 as FVKESK. The CDR3 runs to 17 residues. CDR3 loop: CASSQLTGTGKGYEQYF. Here the CDR3 DNA reads TGTGCCAGCAGCCAACTTACCGGGACAGGGAAAGGGTACGAGCAGTACTTC.

This clonotype showed up many times. The rearrangement uses TRBV12-3 or TRBV12-4 and TRBJ2-7; 7 bases are shared with TRBD2. This CDR3 comprises 13 residues. Trimming at V came to 5 bases and at J to 4 bases, leaving 5 bases not matched to a gene. The CDR3 bases are TGTGCCAGCAGTCCCGGGACTATTTACGAGCAGTACTTC. It specifies CASSPGTIYEQYF.

This clonotype appeared a few times. The CDR3 loop reads CASSALGKDTQYF. The CDR3 nucleotides are TGTGCCAGCAGCGCCCTGGGGAAGGATACGCAGTATTTT. The chain employs TRBV9 and TRBJ2-3, with D uncertain. V dropped 3 bases and J dropped 6 bases, with 11 bases sitting between them. Germline assignment: CDR1 SGDLS and CDR2 YYNGEE. This CDR3 contains 13 residues.

This clonotype has ten or more counts. The chain is built from TRBV12-3 or TRBV12-4 and TRBJ2-2; 7 positions match TRBD2. J was trimmed by 6 bases and V by 3 bases; bases with no gene match: 1. This CDR3 contains 13 residues. CDR3 nucleotides: TGTGCCAGCAGTTTCGGGGGGTCCGGGGAGCTGTTTTTT. Encoded protein: CASSFGGSGELFF.

This clonotype has at least ten counts. V and J are TRBV3-1 and TRBJ1-4, with a possible D match to TRBD1 (6 bases). Deletions cut 2 bases from V and 5 bases from J, with 15 bases between. Germline V gene lookup returns CDR1 LGHDT and CDR2 YNNKEL (reference sequence). This CDR3 is 16 amino acids long. The CDR3 loop reads CASSQTTGSLNEKLFF. DNA of the CDR3: TGTGCCAGCAGCCAAACGACAGGAAGCCTAAATGAAAAACTGTTTTTT.

This clonotype has a count of ten or more. V is TRBV7-6 and J is TRBJ2-7; weak D call: TRBD1 (7 bases). Trimming pared 11 bases from V and 2 bases from J, leaving 22 bases between. In germline, CDR1 is SGHVS, CDR2 FNYEAQ. The CDR3 is made up of 15 amino acids. CDR3 in amino acids: CAVGGLGTATYEQYF. The CDR3 DNA follows: TGTGCCGTGGGAGGTTTGGGGACAGCGACCTACGAGCAGTACTTC.

This clonotype was counted ten times or more. The V and J genes are TRBV15 and TRBJ2-7; D perhaps matches TRBD2 (6 bases). Germline V gene data show CDR1 as LNHNV and CDR2 as YYDKDF (reference sequence). The CDR3 runs to 14 residues. V lost 7 bases and J lost 6, with 19 bases in between. The CDR3 protein is CATKELEGSAEQYF. The CDR3 nucleotides are TGTGCCACCAAAGAATTGGAGGGATCCGCCGAGCAGTACTTC. The full variable domain, rest sourced from reference TRBV15 and TRBJ2-7, is DAMVIQNPRYQVTQFGKPVTLSCSQTLNHNVMYWYQQKSSQAPKLLFHYYDKDFNNEADTPDNFQSRRPNTSFCFLDIRSPGLGDTAMYLCATKELEGSAEQYFGPGTRLTVT.

The sample holds many counts of this clonotype. The CDR3 bases are TGTGCCAGCAGTGAAAAAATAGGGACAGGATACGCGGCTGGCTACACCTTC. It encodes CASSEKIGTGYAAGYTF. This rearrangement joins TRBV6-1 to TRBJ1-2, with 8 bases aligning to TRBD1. CDR1 and CDR2 (germline): MNHNS, SASEGT. This CDR3 contains 17 residues. V lost 2 bases to trimming and J lost 7 bases; unmatched junction nucleotides: 15.

This clonotype was detected a few times. The chain joins TRBV27 to TRBJ1-6; 7 nucleotides line up with TRBD1. The CDR3 runs to 16 residues. The germline gives CDR1 MNHEY, CDR2 SMNVEV (reference sequence). Unmatched junction bases numbered 9, after V lost 1 base and J lost 9 bases. The DNA of the CDR3 is TGTGCCAGCAGTTTATACCTCGGGACAGAAAGTTCACCCCTCCACTTT. It is translated as CASSLYLGTESSPLHF.

This clonotype showed up many times. The chain is built from TRBV27 and TRBJ2-7; no definite D call. The V gene lost 4 bases and the J gene lost 5 bases, with 24 bases spanning the gap. CDR1 is MNHEY, CDR2 SMNVEV, per germline (reference sequence). The CDR3 is 17 residues long. In DNA, the CDR3 is TGTGCCAGCAGTTCCCATAGGGTTGGGTCTAGTGAAAACGAGCAGTACTTC. Its protein product is CASSSHRVGSSENEQYF.

Points on this clonotype: Possible read error: a much larger clone is one base away. This chain links TRBV9 with TRBJ2-1; the match to TRBD2 covers 8 bases. The CDR3 spans 17 residues. The V gene's germline CDR1 is SGDLS and CDR2 YYNGEE. The CDR3 loop is CASSVGQRGSSCNEQFF. The CDR3 coding sequence is TGTGCCAGCAGCGTAGGTCAGCGGGGGAGCTCCTGCAATGAGCAGTTCTTC.